This is a list of T cell receptor beta chains from one sample in a study of blood T cell repertoires in COVID-19. Data came from immunoSEQ multiplex PCR; TCRdb stores just in-frame clones and leaves some out. The repertoire consists of hundreds of thousands of clones, with around nine tenths occurring once and the leading ten covering 11%. The specimen sequenced was peripheral blood. These receptor sequences come from a woman younger than 45 with COVID-19, enrolled during active disease. Each CDR3 is given without its conserved first and last residue. D genes are given only for firm matches.

J: TRBJ2-7; V: TRBV27; D: TRBD2; CDR3: ASIHGRNEQY
J: TRBJ2-3; V: TRBV11-2; D: NA; CDR3: ASSQSAQGKKDTQY
J: TRBJ2-1; V: TRBV5-6; D: TRBD2; CDR3: ASSLVWLAGIDEQF
J: TRBJ2-1; V: TRBV7-2; D: TRBD2; CDR3: ASSLRVSLAGDEQF
J: TRBJ2-7; V: TRBV28; D: NA; CDR3: ASSYSVRPEQY
J: TRBJ1-4; V: TRBV6-5; D: NA; CDR3: ASSYSVEGGEKLF
J: TRBJ1-1; V: TRBV7-9; D: NA; CDR3: ASSPFLSPNTEAF
J: TRBJ2-7; V: TRBV19; D: TRBD2; CDR3: ASSIGRLADEQY
J: TRBJ1-5; V: TRBV28; D: NA; CDR3: ASSGRQSNQPQH
J: TRBJ1-5; V: TRBV6-4; D: NA; CDR3: ASSECGGPHRVPSNQPQH
J: TRBJ2-3; V: TRBV4-2; D: NA; CDR3: ASSPGRSGSTDTQY
J: TRBJ1-2; V: TRBV19; D: NA; CDR3: ASSVGQFNYGYT
J: TRBJ2-1; V: TRBV6-5; D: NA; CDR3: ASSYSGRDNEQF
J: TRBJ2-7; V: TRBV2; D: NA; CDR3: ASSDGPLSYEQY
J: TRBJ2-1; V: TRBV2; D: TRBD2; CDR3: ASLKGEAGDRDEQF
J: TRBJ1-6; V: TRBV5-1; D: TRBD1; CDR3: ASSLEVTGNSPLH
J: TRBJ2-3; V: TRBV7-3; D: NA; CDR3: ASTPGAYSTDTQY
J: TRBJ2-3; V: TRBV21-1; D: NA; CDR3: ASSKGVLLCGTQY
J: TRBJ1-5; V: TRBV1; D: NA; CDR3: TSSQVDEGREAYNQPQH
J: TRBJ1-2; V: TRBV24-1; D: TRBD1; CDR3: ATSDTRQGGYGYT
J: TRBJ1-2; V: TRBV6-5; D: TRBD1; CDR3: ASSSPGQASYGYT
J: TRBJ2-7; V: TRBV28; D: NA; CDR3: ASRRRGERAYEQY
J: TRBJ2-7; V: TRBV10-3; D: TRBD2; CDR3: AISESSSGRAGDEQY
J: TRBJ1-5; V: TRBV28; D: TRBD1; CDR3: ASSPRGTGRQPQH
J: TRBJ1-1; V: TRBV6-6; D: NA; CDR3: ASRPLEVSTEAF
J: TRBJ2-5; V: TRBV6-6; D: NA; CDR3: ASSGFTGDETQY
J: TRBJ2-3; V: TRBV9; D: TRBD2; CDR3: ASSVVGGRSDTQY
J: TRBJ1-1; V: TRBV11-2; D: NA; CDR3: ASSSTWGGEAF
J: TRBJ2-7; V: TRBV6-5; D: NA; CDR3: ASARDSSYEQY
J: TRBJ2-7; V: TRBV27; D: TRBD1; CDR3: ASSGTGEYEQY
J: TRBJ2-7; V: TRBV3-1/TRBV3-2; D: TRBD2; CDR3: ASSQDHLAGTNYEQY
J: TRBJ2-7; V: TRBV5-6; D: NA; CDR3: ASSLGYPTYEQY
J: TRBJ2-5; V: TRBV15; D: TRBD2; CDR3: ATSRGGRARGETQY
J: TRBJ2-7; V: TRBV27; D: NA; CDR3: ASSFFDRLSEQY
J: TRBJ2-3; V: TRBV11-2; D: TRBD2; CDR3: ASSMPPGLAGVGDTQY
J: TRBJ1-2; V: TRBV28; D: NA; CDR3: ASSLPFDSVYGYT
J: TRBJ2-5; V: TRBV29-1; D: NA; CDR3: SVEREWGEKTQY
J: TRBJ1-2; V: TRBV30; D: NA; CDR3: AWSERYGYT
J: TRBJ1-6; V: TRBV21-1; D: NA; CDR3: ASTSRVKDPRGSPLH
J: TRBJ1-5; V: TRBV19; D: NA; CDR3: ASSIGALENQPQH
J: TRBJ1-4; V: TRBV24-1; D: TRBD1; CDR3: ATSEGDRGFEKLF